This T cell receptor (beta chain) was captured by sequencing in a study of blood T cell repertoires in COVID-19. Original processing methods: Scientists estimated how many nucleated cells there were by amplifying reference gene primers. The assay was immunoSEQ multiplex PCR, and TCRdb's table has in-frame clones only and misses some. V and J calls and clone size come straight from that table; D and trimming were deduced from the DNA. Of approximately 350,000 clones in the sample, over 80% were seen once. Germline V gene sequence: CDR1 SNHLY, CDR2 FYNNEI. This CDR3 contains 16 residues. With 7 bases clipped from V and 6 bases from J, the junction kept 14 bases outside the gene matches.

J is TRBJ2-1 and V is TRBV2; the match to TRBD2 covers 8 bases. Sequenced sample: peripheral blood. The source is a woman in her fifties or sixties with COVID-19, enrolled during active disease. This CDR3 reads CASTVQILAGLNEQFF. CDR3 DNA: TGTGCCAGCACCGTCCAAATATTAGCGGGACTCAATGAGCAGTTCTTC.